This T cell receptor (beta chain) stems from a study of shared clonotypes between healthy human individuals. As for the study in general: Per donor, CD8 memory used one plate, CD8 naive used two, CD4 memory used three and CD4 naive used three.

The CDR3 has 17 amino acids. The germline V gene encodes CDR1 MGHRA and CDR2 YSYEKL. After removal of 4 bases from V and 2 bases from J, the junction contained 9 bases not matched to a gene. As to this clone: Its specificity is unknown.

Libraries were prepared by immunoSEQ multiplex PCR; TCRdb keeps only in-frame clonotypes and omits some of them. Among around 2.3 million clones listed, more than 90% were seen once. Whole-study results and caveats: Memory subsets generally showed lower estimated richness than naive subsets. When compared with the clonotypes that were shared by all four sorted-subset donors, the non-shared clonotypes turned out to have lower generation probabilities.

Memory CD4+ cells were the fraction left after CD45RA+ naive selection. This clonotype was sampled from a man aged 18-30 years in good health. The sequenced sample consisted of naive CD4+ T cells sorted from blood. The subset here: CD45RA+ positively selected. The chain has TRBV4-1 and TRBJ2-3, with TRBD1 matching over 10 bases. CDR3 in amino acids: CASSRFGQGVSTDTQYF. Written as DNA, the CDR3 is TGCGCCAGCAGCCGGTTCGGACAGGGGGTATCCACAGATACGCAGTATTTT.